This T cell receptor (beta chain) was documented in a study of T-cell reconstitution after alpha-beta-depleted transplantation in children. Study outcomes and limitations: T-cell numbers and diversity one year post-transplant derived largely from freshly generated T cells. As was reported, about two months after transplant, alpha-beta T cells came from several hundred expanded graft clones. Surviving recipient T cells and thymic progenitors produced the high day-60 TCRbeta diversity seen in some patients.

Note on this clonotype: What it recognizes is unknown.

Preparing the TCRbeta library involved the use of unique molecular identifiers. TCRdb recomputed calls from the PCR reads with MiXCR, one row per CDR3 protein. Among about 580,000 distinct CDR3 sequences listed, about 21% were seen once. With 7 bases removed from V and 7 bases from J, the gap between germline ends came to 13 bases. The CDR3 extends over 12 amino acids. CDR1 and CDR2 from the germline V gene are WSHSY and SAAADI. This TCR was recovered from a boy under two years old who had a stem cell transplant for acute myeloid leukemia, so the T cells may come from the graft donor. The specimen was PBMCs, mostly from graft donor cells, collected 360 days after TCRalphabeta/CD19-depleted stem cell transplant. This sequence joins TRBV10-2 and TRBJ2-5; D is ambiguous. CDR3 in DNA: TGCGCCAGCAAAAGCCCCAAGGGGACCCAGTACTTC. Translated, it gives CASKSPKGTQYF.